Listed below are T cell receptor beta chains from one sample, sequenced in a study of Graves' ophthalmopathy and Graves' hyperthyroidism. TCRdb redid the calling of the multiplex PCR reads with MiXCR, one entry per CDR3 protein. This repertoire shows approximately 1.2 million distinct CDR3 sequences, 35% to 45% found once; its top ten account for 11%. Source material: peripheral blood or thyroid tissue (not recorded which). The origin of the receptors is an adult man with Graves' hyperthyroidism. The CDR3 runs from the conserved cysteine through the conserved F or W. The D gene is left open where the match is weak. The size entry is marked missing in some rows and otherwise reads once, few, many or a size class.

.	TRBJ1-2	TRBV25-1	.	CASSEPERTSGYTF	TGTGCCAGCAGTGAACCCGAGAGGACCTCAGGCTACACCTTC
many	TRBJ2-7	TRBV25-1	TRBD1	CASSGPSQPRQGGEQYF	TGTGCCAGCAGTGGCCCCTCCCAGCCCCGACAGGGTGGCGAGCAGTACTTC
many	TRBJ2-2	TRBV10-3	.	CAISGPTGNTGELFF	TGTGCCATCAGTGGGCCGACAGGGAACACCGGGGAGCTGTTTTTT
few	TRBJ2-7	TRBV7-2	TRBD2	CASSLVSGGLYEQYF	TGTGCCAGCAGCTTAGTTAGCGGGGGGCTGTACGAGCAGTACTTC
.	TRBJ1-5	TRBV19	.	CASSIPTTQPQHF	TGTGCCAGTAGTATACCAACGACGCAGCCCCAGCATTTT
many	TRBJ1-5	TRBV19	TRBD1	CASSFPGGFQPQHF	TGTGCCAGTAGTTTCCCAGGGGGCTTTCAGCCCCAGCATTTT
few	TRBJ2-7	TRBV18	.	CASSPDLTYEQYF	TGTGCCAGCTCACCCGACTTGACCTACGAGCAGTACTTC
many	TRBJ2-2	TRBV7-3	TRBD2	CASSYGTSGTGELFF	TGTGCCAGCAGCTACGGGACTAGCGGCACCGGGGAGCTGTTTTTT
.	TRBJ2-7	TRBV19	.	CASSTARPGSYEQYF	TGTGCCAGTAGTACCGCACGGCCAGGTTCCTACGAGCAGTACTTC
.	TRBJ1-5	TRBV7-8	.	CASSFGGMETQHF	TGTGCCAGCAGCTTTGGTGGGATGGAGACCCAGCATTTT
many	TRBJ1-3	TRBV19	TRBD1	CASKGPWDRVGNTIYF	TGTGCCAGTAAGGGCCCTTGGGACAGGGTCGGAAACACCATATATTTT
once	TRBJ2-7	TRBV2	TRBD1	CASSEGQGGGYEQYF	TGTGCCAGCAGTGAAGGACAGGGTGGAGGCTACGAGCAGTACTTC
many	TRBJ1-3	TRBV20-1	TRBD1	CSARIRGHSGNTIYF	TGCAGTGCTAGGATCAGGGGGCACTCTGGAAACACCATATATTTT
many	TRBJ1-1	TRBV7-2	.	CASSLGAGVNTEAFF	TGTGCCAGCAGCTTAGGGGCGGGGGTCAACACTGAAGCTTTCTTT
many	TRBJ2-6	TRBV10-3	.	CAIPGEEGTSGANVLTF	TGTGCCATCCCGGGGGAGGAGGGTACATCTGGGGCCAACGTCCTGACTTTC
many	TRBJ2-7	TRBV6-2/TRBV6-3	TRBD1	CASIRDSLGHEQYF	TGTGCCAGCATAAGGGACAGTCTGGGCCACGAGCAGTACTTC
many	TRBJ1-6	TRBV7-2	.	CASSPRMGNSPLHF	TGTGCCAGCAGTCCTCGAATGGGGAATTCACCCCTCCACTTT
many	TRBJ1-2	TRBV29-1	.	CSAFGGWTAGGYTF	TGCAGCGCCTTTGGGGGATGGACAGCCGGTGGCTACACCTTC
many	TRBJ1-5	TRBV10-2	.	CASSDDDQPQHF	TGCGCCAGCAGTGATGACGACCAGCCCCAGCATTTT
many	TRBJ1-2	TRBV7-2	.	CASIDHPGTAGYGYTF	TGTGCCAGCATCGATCACCCCGGGACGGCTGGGTATGGCTACACCTTC
.	TRBJ1-2	TRBV6-5	TRBD1	CASSPTGGGYGYTF	TGTGCCAGCAGTCCAACAGGGGGCGGGTATGGCTACACCTTC
few	TRBJ2-7	TRBV5-1	TRBD1	CASSPTGFSYEQYF	TGCGCCAGCAGCCCGACAGGGTTCTCCTACGAGCAGTACTTC
.	TRBJ1-1	TRBV6-2/TRBV6-3	.	CASSYSWRNTEAFF	TGTGCCAGCAGTTACTCGTGGAGAAACACTGAAGCTTTCTTT
few	TRBJ2-7	TRBV7-9	TRBD1	CASSHSLRTGRRSLYEQYF	TGTGCCAGCAGCCATTCCTTAAGGACAGGTAGAAGGTCACTCTACGAGCAGTACTTC
.	TRBJ2-7	TRBV6-1	.	CASSVRTNYEQYF	TGTGCCAGCAGTGTTCGGACTAACTACGAGCAGTACTTC
.	TRBJ1-1	TRBV5-6	.	CASSLGTSRENTEAFF	TGTGCCAGCAGCTTGGGGACATCGCGCGAGAACACTGAAGCTTTCTTT
.	TRBJ2-7	TRBV2	TRBD1	CASSGDRGIAGSYEQYF	TGTGCCAGCAGCGGGGACAGGGGCATAGCGGGATCTTACGAGCAGTACTTC
many	TRBJ1-6	TRBV15	.	CATSRVLQDSPLHF	TGTGCCACCAGCAGAGTCCTTCAGGATTCACCCCTCCACTTT
.	TRBJ1-5	TRBV29-1	TRBD1	CSVGRTGGGGNQPQHF	TGCAGCGTGGGGAGGACAGGGGGCGGTGGCAATCAGCCCCAGCATTTT
.	TRBJ1-6	TRBV20-1	.	CSSKSALHF	TGCAGTTCCAAGTCGGCCCTCCACTTT
few	TRBJ2-2	TRBV19	.	CASSIQGIGVLRTGELFF	TGTGCCAGTAGTATACAGGGTATCGGGGTTCTACGCACCGGGGAGCTGTTTTTT
many	TRBJ2-7	TRBV24-1	TRBD2	CATSDPGLAGGEQYF	TGTGCCACCAGTGATCCGGGACTAGCGGGAGGCGAGCAGTACTTC
.	TRBJ2-5	TRBV10-3	TRBD2	CAISTSGAETQYF	TGTGCCATCAGCACTAGCGGGGCAGAGACCCAGTACTTC
.	TRBJ1-5	TRBV20-1	TRBD1	CSAEDRAYQPQHF	TGCAGTGCTGAGGACAGGGCTTATCAGCCCCAGCATTTT
.	TRBJ1-3	TRBV29-1	.	CSVVIRGARNYGYTIYF	TGCAGCGTTGTAATAAGGGGGGCCCGTAACTATGGCTACACCATATATTTT
many	TRBJ2-7	TRBV11-2	.	CASSLGAVEGQYF	TGTGCCAGCAGCTTAGGAGCCGTCGAGGGGCAGTACTTC
few	TRBJ1-1	TRBV25-1	.	CASSQGGRSEAFF	TGTGCCAGCTCACAGGGTGGACGTTCTGAAGCTTTCTTT
.	TRBJ2-7	TRBV30	.	CAWSVGSYEQYF	TGTGCCTGGAGTGTAGGGAGTTACGAGCAGTACTTC
many	TRBJ2-5	TRBV6-6	.	CASSYSKWETQYF	TGTGCCAGCAGTTACTCGAAGTGGGAGACCCAGTACTTC
many	TRBJ2-7	TRBV20-1	.	CSARGQETSYEQYF	TGCAGTGCTAGGGGCCAGGAGACATCCTACGAGCAGTACTTC
few	TRBJ2-7	TRBV12-3/TRBV12-4	.	CASGLFSYEQYF	TGTGCCAGCGGGCTCTTCTCCTACGAGCAGTACTTC
many	TRBJ1-1	TRBV10-2	.	CASSREVNTEAFF	TGCGCCAGCAGCAGGGAGGTGAACACTGAAGCTTTCTTT
.	TRBJ2-6	TRBV5-1	.	CASSTYRDNTEAF	TGCGCCAGCAGCACATACCGGGACAACACTGAAGCTTTC
many	TRBJ1-1	TRBV4-1	.	CASSPMGPNEAFF	TGCGCCAGCAGCCCGATGGGGCCAAATGAAGCTTTCTTT
.	TRBJ2-5	TRBV6-2/TRBV6-3	TRBD2	CASSYLKPETSDPQETQYF	TGTGCCAGCAGTTACCTTAAACCCGAAACTAGCGACCCCCAAGAGACCCAGTACTTC
.	TRBJ1-5	TRBV10-3	.	CAISDPGKPTYEHF	TGTGCCATCAGTGACCCGGGGAAGCCAACCTACGAGCATTTT
few	TRBJ2-2	TRBV2	.	CASRTLLWGGELFF	TGTGCCAGCAGGACCCTGCTTTGGGGCGGGGAGCTGTTTTTT
many	TRBJ1-2	TRBV6-5	TRBD1	CASSYGTGLHGYTF	TGTGCCAGCAGTTATGGGACAGGGCTTCATGGCTACACCTTC
many	TRBJ2-5	TRBV29-1	.	CSVDAGPQETQYF	TGCAGCGTTGATGCCGGACCCCAAGAGACCCAGTACTTC
.	TRBJ2-3	TRBV9	.	CASSGGSHGPDTQYF	TGTGCCAGCAGCGGAGGGTCCCATGGGCCAGATACGCAGTATTTT